A selection of T cell receptor beta chains follows, all from one sample in a study of cytomegalovirus exposure and HLA in healthy donors. Only in-frame clones appear in the TCRdb table, and some are missing; sequencing was by immunoSEQ multiplex PCR. Of about 140,000 clones in the sample, about four fifths are singletons; the top ten hold roughly 2.8%. The sample was PBMCs. The receptors derive from a male donor in good health and CMV-seronegative. Each CDR3 is given with its conserved first and last residue. D genes are given only for firm matches. Clone size is not always given. Where it is, it says once, few, many or a class for expanded clones.

d_call,j_call,clone_size,v_call,cdr3_nt,cdr3_aa
TRBD1,TRBJ2-1,.,TRBV18,TGTGCCAGCTCACCTACAGGGGCGAGTAAGAATGAGCAGTTCTTC,CASSPTGASKNEQFF
TRBD1,TRBJ2-7,few,TRBV5-1,TGCGCCAGCAGCACCTCCGGGACAGGGGCCTACGAGCAGTACTTC,CASSTSGTGAYEQYF
TRBD2,TRBJ2-2,.,TRBV4-3,TGCGCCAGCAGCCGGAGGACTAGCGGGGGTACCGGGGAGCTGTTTTTT,CASSRRTSGGTGELFF
TRBD2,TRBJ2-1,.,TRBV4-2,TGTGCCAGCAGACGATCGACTAGCGGAAGAGATGAGCAGTTCTTC,CASRRSTSGRDEQFF
.,TRBJ2-2,.,TRBV25-1,TGTGCCAGCACTTATACAAACACCGGGGAGCTGTTTTTT,CASTYTNTGELFF
TRBD2,TRBJ2-2,.,TRBV5-1,TGCGCCAGCAGCTCGGGTAATAGCGGGCCGCCCGGGGAGCTGTTTTTT,CASSSGNSGPPGELFF
TRBD1,TRBJ2-7,.,TRBV15,TGTGCCACCACTAATCGACAGGGCACCTACGAGCAGTACTTC,CATTNRQGTYEQYF
.,TRBJ2-7,.,TRBV4-1,TGCGCCAGCAGCCAAGATCTGGAAGGCGGTCTTGCCAGCCTCTACGAGCAGTACTTC,CASSQDLEGGLASLYEQYF
TRBD1,TRBJ2-7,.,TRBV5-5,TGTGCCAGCAGCTTGGTGGGACAGTTAACCCTCTCCTACGAGCAGTACTTC,CASSLVGQLTLSYEQYF
TRBD1,TRBJ2-1,.,TRBV18,TGTGCCAGCTCACGAGGGGACAGGGAAGAGCAGTTCTTC,CASSRGDREEQFF
TRBD2,TRBJ2-1,.,TRBV27,TGTGCCAGCAGTTTACTATCCAGGACTAGCGGGGGGTATATAAATGAGCAGTTCTTC,CASSLLSRTSGGYINEQFF
.,TRBJ2-7,.,TRBV7-3,TGTGCCAGCAGCTTAATGAAAGTTGTGGCGGGGTGGGACGAGCAGTACTTC,CASSLMKVVAGWDEQYF
.,TRBJ2-7,once,TRBV1,TGCACCAGCAGTCGCATACAGGGTGAAAGGTCCTACGAGCAGTACTTC,CTSSRIQGERSYEQYF
TRBD1,TRBJ2-3,.,TRBV9,TGTGCCCGCAGCGTAGGTGGACAGGATAGCACAGATACGCAGTATTTT,CARSVGGQDSTDTQYF
TRBD1,TRBJ1-4,.,TRBV7-6,TGTGCCAGCAGCAAAACGGACAGGGTGGAAAAACTGTTTTTT,CASSKTDRVEKLFF
TRBD1,TRBJ2-1,.,TRBV19,TGTGCCAGTAGTATTAGGGGGCTGAACAATGAGCAGTTCTTC,CASSIRGLNNEQFF
.,TRBJ2-3,.,TRBV5-7,TGTGCCAGCAGCTTGGTAGGGGATTGCACAGATACGCAGTATTTT,CASSLVGDCTDTQYF
TRBD1,TRBJ1-2,.,TRBV6-6,TGTGCCAGCAGTCGACAGGGGGAAAACTATGGCTACACCTTC,CASSRQGENYGYTF
.,TRBJ1-2,.,TRBV5-1,TGCGCCAGCAGCCCCGGGGGAAACTATGGCTACACCTTC,CASSPGGNYGYTF
.,TRBJ1-2,.,TRBV29-1,TGCAGCGTTGAGGGGGGGTTTAACTATGGCTACACCTTC,CSVEGGFNYGYTF
.,TRBJ1-1,.,TRBV7-9,TGTTCCAGCAGCTTACAGGGTACTGAAGCTTTCTTT,CSSSLQGTEAFF
TRBD1,TRBJ2-1,.,TRBV10-3,TGTGCCATCAGGGCCGGGACAGGTGCCTACAATGAGCAGTTCTTC,CAIRAGTGAYNEQFF
.,TRBJ2-2,.,TRBV27,TGTGCCAGCAGTTACCACAGGAGAAACACCGGGGAGCTGTTTTTT,CASSYHRRNTGELFF
.,TRBJ1-2,.,TRBV7-9,TGTGCCAGCAGCTCGGACGGCGCGGGGGGCTACACCTTC,CASSSDGAGGYTF
TRBD2,TRBJ2-1,.,TRBV9,TGTGCCAGCAGCGTAGGGGGGGGGACTAGCAAAACCAGGGAGCAGTTCTTC,CASSVGGGTSKTREQFF
TRBD1,TRBJ2-2,.,TRBV25-1,TGTGCCAGCAGACGAAAGGGGGCAGGGCCCGGGACCGGGGAGCTGTTTTTT,CASRRKGAGPGTGELFF
TRBD1,TRBJ2-5,once,TRBV7-7,TGTGCTAGCAGCCGGGACAGGGAGGAGACCCAGTACTTC,CASSRDREETQYF
TRBD1,TRBJ1-1,.,TRBV5-6,TGTGCCAGCAGTACGTACGCACAGGGGAGCACTGAAGCTTTCTTT,CASSTYAQGSTEAFF
TRBD2,TRBJ2-2,.,TRBV6-1,TGTGCCAGCAGTGAAGTACTAGCGGGGGTTTACTCGAACACCGGGGAGCTGTTTTTT,CASSEVLAGVYSNTGELFF